This T cell receptor beta chain was captured by sequencing in a study of cytomegalovirus exposure and HLA in healthy donors. It was with 60 Vbeta and 13 Jbeta primers that the PCR ran. Using immunoSEQ multiplex PCR, the repertoire was profiled, and TCRdb retains in-frame clones only, with some absent. The sample table includes approximately 71,000 clones. The study, taken as a whole, reports: HLA alleles showed associations with 15,000 to 20,000 TCR beta sequences in a later analysis, at a 0.05 false discovery rate.

Each donor's status was that of a healthy bone marrow donor. As regards this clone: Antigen specificity is unknown.

The sample taken for sequencing was PBMCs. This TCR came from a female donor in good health and CMV-seropositive.

CDR3 sequence: CASSVGQGGNTEAFF. For the CDR3, the DNA is TGTGCCAGCAGTGTAGGTCAGGGAGGTAACACTGAAGCTTTCTTT. The chain recombines TRBV6-1 with TRBJ1-1; possibly TRBD1 for D (5 bases). Germline CDR1 MNHNS, CDR2 SASEGT. V was cut by 4 bases and J by 2 bases, with 14 bases left in between. This CDR3 comprises 15 residues.